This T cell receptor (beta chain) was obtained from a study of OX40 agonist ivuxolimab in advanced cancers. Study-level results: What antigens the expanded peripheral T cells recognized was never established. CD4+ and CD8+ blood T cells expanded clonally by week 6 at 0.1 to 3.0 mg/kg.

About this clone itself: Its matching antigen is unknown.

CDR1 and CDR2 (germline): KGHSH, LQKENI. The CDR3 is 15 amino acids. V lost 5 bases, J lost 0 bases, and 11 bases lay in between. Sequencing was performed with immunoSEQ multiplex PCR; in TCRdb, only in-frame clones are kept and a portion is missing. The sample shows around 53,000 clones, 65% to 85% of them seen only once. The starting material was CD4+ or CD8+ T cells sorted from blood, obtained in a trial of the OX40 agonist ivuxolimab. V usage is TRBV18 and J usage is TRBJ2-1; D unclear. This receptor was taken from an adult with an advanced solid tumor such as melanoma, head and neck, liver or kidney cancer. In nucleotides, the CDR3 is TGTGCCAGCTCAATAGGCACACTCTCCTACAATGAGCAGTTCTTC. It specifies CASSIGTLSYNEQFF.